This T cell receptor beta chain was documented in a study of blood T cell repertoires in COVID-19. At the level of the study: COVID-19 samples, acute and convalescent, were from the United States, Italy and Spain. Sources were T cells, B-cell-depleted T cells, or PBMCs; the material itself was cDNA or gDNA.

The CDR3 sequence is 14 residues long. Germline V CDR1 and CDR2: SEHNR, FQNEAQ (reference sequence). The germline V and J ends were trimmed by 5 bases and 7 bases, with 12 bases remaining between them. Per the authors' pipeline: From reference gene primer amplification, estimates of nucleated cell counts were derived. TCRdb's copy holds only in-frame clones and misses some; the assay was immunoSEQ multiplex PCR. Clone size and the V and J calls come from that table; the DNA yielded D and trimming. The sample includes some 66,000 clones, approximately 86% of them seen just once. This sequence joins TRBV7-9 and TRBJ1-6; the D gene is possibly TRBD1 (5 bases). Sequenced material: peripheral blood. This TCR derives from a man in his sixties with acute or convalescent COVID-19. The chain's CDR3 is CASSEDGANSPLHF. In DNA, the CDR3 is TGTGCCAGCAGCGAAGATGGGGCCAATTCACCCCTCCACTTT.